Below, one TCR beta chain is given with its context. What it binds is not known. This specimen belongs to a study of graft-versus-host responses after intestinal transplantation. Across the study: Each patient got anti-thymocyte globulin induction, then tacrolimus and steroids for about 3 years.

Sequenced by immunoSEQ multiplex PCR; TCRdb stores in-frame clones only, minus some. The sample consists of tens of thousands of clones, around 90% of them appearing once. Study-wide results and caveats: Subjects displaying graft-donor T cell macrochimerism possessed elevated graft-versus-host to host-versus-graft clonal ratios inside allografts.

The receptor's source is a human donor who was the organ donor for an intestinal transplant. Specimen: unstimulated CD4+ T cells sorted from spleen or lymph node cells, collected before transplant.

The CDR3 sequence: CASSYERGAGANVLTF. The DNA for the CDR3 is TGTGCCAGCAGTTACGAGCGGGGGGCAGGGGCCAACGTCCTGACTTTC. This chain joins TRBV6-5 and TRBJ2-6; 9 bases are shared with TRBD2. CDR1 and CDR2 (germline): MNHEY, SVGAGI. This CDR3 is built from 16 residues. V lost 2 bases to trimming and J lost 4 bases; unmatched junction nucleotides: 3.